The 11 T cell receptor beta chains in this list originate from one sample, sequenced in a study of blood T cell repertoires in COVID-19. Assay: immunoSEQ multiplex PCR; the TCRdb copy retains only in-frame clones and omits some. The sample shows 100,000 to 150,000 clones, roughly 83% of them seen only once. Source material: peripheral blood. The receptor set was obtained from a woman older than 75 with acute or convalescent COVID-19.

CDR3 sequence (DNA): TGTGCCGGACAGGGGTTAGGATACGAGCAGTACTTC. Protein: CAGQGLGYEQYF. J is TRBJ2-7 and V is TRBV30, with 9 bases that match TRBD1. The germline V gene has CDR1 GTSNPN and CDR2 SVGIG (reference sequence). The V and J ends lost 8 bases and 4 bases, in that order; junction bases with no gene match: 6. The CDR3 has 12 residues.

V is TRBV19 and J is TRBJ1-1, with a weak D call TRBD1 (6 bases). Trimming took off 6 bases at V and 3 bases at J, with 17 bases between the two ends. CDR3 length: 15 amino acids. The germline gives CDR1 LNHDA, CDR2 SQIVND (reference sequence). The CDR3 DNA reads TGTGCCAGTAGGAAGTCAGGGGCAGAGTACACTGAAGCTTTCTTT. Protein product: CASRKSGAEYTEAFF. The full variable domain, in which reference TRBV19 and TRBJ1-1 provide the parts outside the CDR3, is DGGITQSPKYLFRKEGQNVTLSCEQNLNHDAMYWYRQDPGQGLRLIYYSQIVNDFQKGDIAEGYSVSREKKESFPLTVTSAQKNPTAFYLCASRKSGAEYTEAFFGQGTRLTVV.

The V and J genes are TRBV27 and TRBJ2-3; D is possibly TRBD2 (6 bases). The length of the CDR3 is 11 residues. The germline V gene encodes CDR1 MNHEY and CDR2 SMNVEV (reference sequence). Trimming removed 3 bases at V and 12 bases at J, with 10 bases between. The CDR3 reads CASSFGGGQYF. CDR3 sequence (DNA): TGTGCCAGCAGTTTCGGGGGAGGTCAGTATTTT.

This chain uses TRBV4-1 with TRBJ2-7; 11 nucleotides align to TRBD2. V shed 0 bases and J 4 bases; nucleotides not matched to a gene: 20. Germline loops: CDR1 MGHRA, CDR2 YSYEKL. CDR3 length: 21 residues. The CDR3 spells CASSQDPPEQFRLAGTYEQYF. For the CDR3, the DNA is TGCGCCAGCAGCCAAGACCCGCCCGAGCAGTTCCGACTAGCGGGAACATACGAGCAGTACTTC.

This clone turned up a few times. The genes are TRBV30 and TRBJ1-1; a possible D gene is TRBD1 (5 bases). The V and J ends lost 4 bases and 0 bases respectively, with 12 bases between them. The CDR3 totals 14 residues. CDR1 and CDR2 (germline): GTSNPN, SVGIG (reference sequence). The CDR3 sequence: CAWTKWGVNTEAFF. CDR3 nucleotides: TGTGCCTGGACGAAGTGGGGGGTGAACACTGAAGCTTTCTTT.

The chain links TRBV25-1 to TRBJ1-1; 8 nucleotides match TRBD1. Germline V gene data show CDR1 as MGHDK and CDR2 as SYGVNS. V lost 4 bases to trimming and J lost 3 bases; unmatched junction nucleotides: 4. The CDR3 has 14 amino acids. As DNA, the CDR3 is TGTGCCAGCAGTGGGACAGGGAGGGACACTGAAGCTTTCTTT. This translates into CASSGTGRDTEAFF. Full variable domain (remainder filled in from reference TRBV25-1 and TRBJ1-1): EADIYQTPRYLVIGTGKKITLECSQTMGHDKMYWYQQDPGMELHLIHYSYGVNSTEKGDLSSESTVSRIRTEHFPLTLESARPSHTSQYLCASSGTGRDTEAFFGQGTRLTVV.

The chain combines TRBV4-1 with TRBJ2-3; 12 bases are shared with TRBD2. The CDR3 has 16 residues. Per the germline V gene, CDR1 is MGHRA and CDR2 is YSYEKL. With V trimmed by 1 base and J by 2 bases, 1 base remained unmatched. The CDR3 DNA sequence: TGCGCCAGCAGCCAAGGGACTAGCGGGATCACAGATACGCAGTATTTT. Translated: CASSQGTSGITDTQYF.

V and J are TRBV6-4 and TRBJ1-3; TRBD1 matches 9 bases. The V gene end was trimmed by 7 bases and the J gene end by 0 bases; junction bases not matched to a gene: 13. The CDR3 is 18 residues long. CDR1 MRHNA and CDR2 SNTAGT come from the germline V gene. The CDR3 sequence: CASTPGQGRGNSGNTIYF. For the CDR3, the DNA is TGTGCCAGCACTCCGGGACAGGGAAGGGGGAACTCTGGAAACACCATATATTTT.

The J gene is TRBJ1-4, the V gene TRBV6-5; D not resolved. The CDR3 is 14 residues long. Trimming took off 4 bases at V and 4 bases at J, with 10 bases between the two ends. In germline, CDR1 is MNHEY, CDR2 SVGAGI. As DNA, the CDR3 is TGTGCCAGCAGTTCTAAGTTTGGTAATGAAAAACTGTTTTTT. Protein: CASSSKFGNEKLFF.

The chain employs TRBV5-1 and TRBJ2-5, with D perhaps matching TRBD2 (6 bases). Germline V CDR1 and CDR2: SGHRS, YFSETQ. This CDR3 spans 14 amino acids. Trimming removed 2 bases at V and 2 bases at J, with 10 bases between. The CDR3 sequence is CASSFHGTQETQYF. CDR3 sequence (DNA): TGCGCCAGCAGCTTCCACGGGACTCAAGAGACCCAGTACTTC.

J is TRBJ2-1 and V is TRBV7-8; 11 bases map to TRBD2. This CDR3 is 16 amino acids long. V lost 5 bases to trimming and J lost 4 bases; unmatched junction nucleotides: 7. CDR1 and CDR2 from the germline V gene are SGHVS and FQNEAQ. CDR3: CASSGGLAGQYNEQFF. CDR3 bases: TGTGCCAGCAGCGGAGGACTAGCGGGTCAATACAATGAGCAGTTCTTC.